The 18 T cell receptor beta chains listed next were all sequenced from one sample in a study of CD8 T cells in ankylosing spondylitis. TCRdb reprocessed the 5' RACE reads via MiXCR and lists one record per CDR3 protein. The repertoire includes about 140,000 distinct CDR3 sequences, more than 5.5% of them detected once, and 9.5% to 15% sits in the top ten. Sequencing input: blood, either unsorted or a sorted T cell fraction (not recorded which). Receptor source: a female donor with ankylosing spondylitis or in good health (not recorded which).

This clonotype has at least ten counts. CDR3 DNA sequence: TGCGCCAGCAGCTTGGAGCGGACAGGGGGCTCTGGCTACACCTTC. It translates to CASSLERTGGSGYTF. The rearrangement joins TRBV5-1 to TRBJ1-2, with 11 bases lining up with TRBD1. The J segment lost 7 bases and the V segment lost 0 bases, leaving 5 bases of the junction unmatched. The CDR3 extends over 15 amino acids. CDR1 is SGHRS, CDR2 YFSETQ, per germline.

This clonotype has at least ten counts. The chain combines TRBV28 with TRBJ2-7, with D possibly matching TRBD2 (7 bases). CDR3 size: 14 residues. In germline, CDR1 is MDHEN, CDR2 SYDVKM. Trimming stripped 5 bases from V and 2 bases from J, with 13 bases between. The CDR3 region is CASSLGGGTYEQYF. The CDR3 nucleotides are TGTGCCAGCAGTCTAGGGGGGGGAACCTACGAGCAGTACTTC.

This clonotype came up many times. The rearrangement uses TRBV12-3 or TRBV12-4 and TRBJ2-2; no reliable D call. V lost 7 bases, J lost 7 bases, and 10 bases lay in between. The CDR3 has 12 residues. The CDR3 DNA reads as TGTGCCAGCACTCCGACTCTCGGGGAGCTGTTTTTT. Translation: CASTPTLGELFF.

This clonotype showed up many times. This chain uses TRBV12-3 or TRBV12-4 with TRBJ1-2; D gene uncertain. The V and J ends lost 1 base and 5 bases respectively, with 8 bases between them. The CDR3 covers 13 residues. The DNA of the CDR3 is TGTGCCAGCAGTTTAGTGGGTCTTTATGGCTACACCTTC. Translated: CASSLVGLYGYTF.

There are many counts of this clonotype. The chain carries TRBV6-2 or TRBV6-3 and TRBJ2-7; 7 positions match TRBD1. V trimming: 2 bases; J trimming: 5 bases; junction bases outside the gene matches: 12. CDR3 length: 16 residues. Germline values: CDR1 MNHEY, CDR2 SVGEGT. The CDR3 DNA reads TGTGCCAGCAGTTACATAGTCTGGACAGGTGACAACGAGCAGTACTTC. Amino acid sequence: CASSYIVWTGDNEQYF.

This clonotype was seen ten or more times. The DNA for the CDR3 is TGTGCCAGCAGCTTAAGTCCACAGAACACTGAAGCTTTCTTT. It translates to CASSLSPQNTEAFF. This chain links TRBV7-9 with TRBJ1-1; D uncertain. The CDR3 runs to 14 residues. Germline-derived CDR1 and CDR2 are SEHNR and FQNEAQ (reference sequence). Deletions cut 2 bases from V and 1 base from J, with 8 bases between.

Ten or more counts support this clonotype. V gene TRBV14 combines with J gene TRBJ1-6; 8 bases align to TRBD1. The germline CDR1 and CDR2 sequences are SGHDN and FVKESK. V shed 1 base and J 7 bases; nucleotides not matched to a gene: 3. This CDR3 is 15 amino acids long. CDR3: CASSQGTGWNSPLHF. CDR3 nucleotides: TGTGCCAGCAGCCAAGGGACAGGGTGGAATTCACCCCTCCACTTT.

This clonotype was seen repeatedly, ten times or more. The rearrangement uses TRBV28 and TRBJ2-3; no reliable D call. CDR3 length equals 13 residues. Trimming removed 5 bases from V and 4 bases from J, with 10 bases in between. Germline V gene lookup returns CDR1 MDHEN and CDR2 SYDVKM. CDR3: CASSTTNPDTQYF. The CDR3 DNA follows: TGTGCCAGCAGTACAACGAATCCAGATACGCAGTATTTT.

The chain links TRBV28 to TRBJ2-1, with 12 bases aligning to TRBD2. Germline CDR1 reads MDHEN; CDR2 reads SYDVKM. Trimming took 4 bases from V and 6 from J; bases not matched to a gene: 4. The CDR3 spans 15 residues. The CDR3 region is CASSSSGGGGNEQFF. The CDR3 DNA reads TGTGCCAGCAGTTCTAGCGGGGGGGGTGGCAATGAGCAGTTCTTC.

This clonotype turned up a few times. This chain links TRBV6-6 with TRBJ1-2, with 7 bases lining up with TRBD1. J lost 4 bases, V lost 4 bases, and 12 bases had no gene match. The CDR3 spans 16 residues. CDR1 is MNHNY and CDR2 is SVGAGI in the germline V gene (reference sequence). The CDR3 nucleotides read TGTGCCAGCAGTTCTGCAGGGGGTCCGGGCCCCTATGGCTACACCTTC. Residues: CASSSAGGPGPYGYTF.

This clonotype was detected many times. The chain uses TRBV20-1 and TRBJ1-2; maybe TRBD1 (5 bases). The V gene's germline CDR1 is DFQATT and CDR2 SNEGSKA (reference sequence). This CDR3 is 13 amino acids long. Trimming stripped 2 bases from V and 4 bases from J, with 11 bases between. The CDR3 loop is CSARPPGGYGYTF. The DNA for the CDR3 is TGCAGTGCTAGACCTCCTGGGGGCTATGGCTACACCTTC.

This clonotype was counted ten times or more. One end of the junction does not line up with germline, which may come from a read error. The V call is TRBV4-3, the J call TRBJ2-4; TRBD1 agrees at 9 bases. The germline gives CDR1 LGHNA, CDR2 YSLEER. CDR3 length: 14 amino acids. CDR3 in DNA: TGCGCCAGCAGCCAAACAACAGGGGGCGCGGGGGTCTGCTTC. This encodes CASSQTTGGAGVCF.

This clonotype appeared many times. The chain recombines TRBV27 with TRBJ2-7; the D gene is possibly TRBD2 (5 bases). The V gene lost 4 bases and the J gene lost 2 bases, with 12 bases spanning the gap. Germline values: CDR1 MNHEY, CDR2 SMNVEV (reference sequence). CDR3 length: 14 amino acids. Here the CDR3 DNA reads TGTGCCAGCAGTTGGAAAGGAGGAACCTACGAGCAGTACTTC. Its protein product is CASSWKGGTYEQYF.

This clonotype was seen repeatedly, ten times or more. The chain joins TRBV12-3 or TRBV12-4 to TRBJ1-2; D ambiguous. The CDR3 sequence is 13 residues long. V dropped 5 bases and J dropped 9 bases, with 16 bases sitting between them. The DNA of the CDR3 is TGTGCCAGCAGTCCGACGGGTAGGAGCAGCTACACCTTC. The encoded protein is CASSPTGRSSYTF.

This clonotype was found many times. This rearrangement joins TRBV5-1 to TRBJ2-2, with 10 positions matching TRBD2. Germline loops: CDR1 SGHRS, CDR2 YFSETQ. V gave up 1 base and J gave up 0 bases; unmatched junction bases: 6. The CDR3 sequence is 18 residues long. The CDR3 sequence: CASSLFSSGGTNTGELFF. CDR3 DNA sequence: TGCGCCAGCAGCTTGTTCTCTAGCGGGGGAACGAACACCGGGGAGCTGTTTTTT. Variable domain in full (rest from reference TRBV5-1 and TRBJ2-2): KAGVTQTPRYLIKTRGQQVTLSCSPISGHRSVSWYQQTPGQGLQFLFEYFSETQRNKGNFPGRFSGRQFSNSRSEMNVSTLELGDSALYLCASSLFSSGGTNTGELFFGEGSRLTVL.

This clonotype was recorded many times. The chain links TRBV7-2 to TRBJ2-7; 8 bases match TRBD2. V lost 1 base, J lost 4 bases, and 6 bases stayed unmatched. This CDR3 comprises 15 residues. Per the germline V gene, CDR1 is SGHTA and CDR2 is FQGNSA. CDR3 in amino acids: CASSLVSSGGYEQYF. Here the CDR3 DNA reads TGTGCCAGCAGCTTAGTGTCCAGCGGGGGTTACGAGCAGTACTTC.

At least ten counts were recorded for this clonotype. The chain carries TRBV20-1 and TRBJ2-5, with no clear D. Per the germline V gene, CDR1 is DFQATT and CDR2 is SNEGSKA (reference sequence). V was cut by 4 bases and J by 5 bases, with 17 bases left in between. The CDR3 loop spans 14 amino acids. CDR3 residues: CSAIPPFGPETQYF. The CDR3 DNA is TGCAGTGCTATCCCCCCCTTCGGGCCGGAGACCCAGTACTTC.

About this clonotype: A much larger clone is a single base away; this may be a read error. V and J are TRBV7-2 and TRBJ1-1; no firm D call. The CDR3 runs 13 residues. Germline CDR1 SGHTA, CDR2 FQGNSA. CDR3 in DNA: TGTGCCAACAGCTTAGCAATGAACACTGAAGCTTTCTTT. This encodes CANSLAMNTEAFF.